Given below is one TCR beta chain in context. What it binds is not known. The data originate from a study of T cell repertoires in cytomegalovirus infection. Study-wide points: Accumulated public TCR beta family frequency recognized individuals carrying CMV together with the relevant HLA. Ex vivo, HLA-C-restricted CMV-specific TCR beta clonotypes prevailed over the rest of the response.

Using its own MiXCR run on the reads, TCRdb lists one record per CDR3 protein. The sample lists 60,000 to 75,000 distinct CDR3 sequences, 20% to 25% seen once, with almost 80% in the top ten. The V gene lost 5 bases and the J gene lost 1 base, with 14 bases spanning the gap. Looked up from germline, CDR1 is SEHNR and CDR2 is FQNEAQ (reference sequence). The CDR3 sequence is 15 residues long. This clonotype was sampled from a human donor in good health (CMV status not recorded). Some clones in this sample may be carry-over from other donors' samples. The sequenced material came from PBMCs, sequenced either directly or after in vitro stimulation (not recorded which). The genes are TRBV7-9 and TRBJ2-5, with D possibly matching TRBD1 (6 bases). CDR3 in amino acids: CASSPQQGPQETQYF. CDR3 sequence (DNA): TGTGCCAGCAGCCCCCAACAGGGACCCCAAGAGACCCAGTACTTC.